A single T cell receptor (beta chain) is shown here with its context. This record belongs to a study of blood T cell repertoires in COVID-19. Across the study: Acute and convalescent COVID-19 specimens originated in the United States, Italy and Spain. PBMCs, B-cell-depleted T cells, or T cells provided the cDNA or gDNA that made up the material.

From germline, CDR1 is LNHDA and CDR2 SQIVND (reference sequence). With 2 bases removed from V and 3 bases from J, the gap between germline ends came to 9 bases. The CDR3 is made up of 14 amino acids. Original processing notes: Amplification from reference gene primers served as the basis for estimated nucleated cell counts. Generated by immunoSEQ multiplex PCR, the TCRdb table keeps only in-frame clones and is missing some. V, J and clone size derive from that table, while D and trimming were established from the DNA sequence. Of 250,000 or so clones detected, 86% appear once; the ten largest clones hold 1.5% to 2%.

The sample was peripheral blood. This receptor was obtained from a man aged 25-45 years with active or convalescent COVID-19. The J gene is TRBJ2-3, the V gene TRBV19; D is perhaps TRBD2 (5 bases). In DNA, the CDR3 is TGTGCCAGTAGTATAACTAGAGGGACAGATACGCAGTATTTT. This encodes CASSITRGTDTQYF.